These T cell receptor beta chains were read from a single sample in a study of regulatory T cells in long-lasting Graves disease. TCRdb analysed the multiplex PCR reads with MiXCR anew, one entry per CDR3 protein. This repertoire shows about 400,000 distinct CDR3 sequences, 15% to 20% found once; its top ten account for over 20%. These data are also associated with another study on T cells in Graves' hyperthyroidism and ophthalmopathy.

Sequenced here: peripheral blood mononuclear cells (PBMCs), sampled at new diagnosis, from a patient treated with antithyroid drugs. These receptors all stem from a woman aged 18-30 years with Graves disease. The CDR3 runs from the conserved cysteine through the conserved F or W. The D gene is left open where the match is weak. Where a row states a size, it is once, few, many or the class of an expanded clone; other rows omit it.

CDR3 length: 16; J gene: TRBJ1-6; V gene: TRBV19; clone size: few; D gene: TRBD1; CDR3 protein: CASRRTGGLDNSPLHF; CDR3 DNA: TGTGCCAGTAGGAGGACAGGAGGATTGGATAATTCACCCCTCCACTTT
CDR3 length: 13; J gene: TRBJ2-3; V gene: TRBV10-3; clone size: few; D gene: -; CDR3 protein: CAIRSGGTDTQYF; CDR3 DNA: TGTGCCATCAGATCAGGGGGCACAGATACGCAGTATTTT
CDR3 length: 17; J gene: TRBJ2-2; V gene: TRBV29-1; clone size: -; D gene: TRBD1; CDR3 protein: CSVEVPWTGGHTGELFF; CDR3 DNA: TGCAGCGTTGAAGTACCCTGGACAGGGGGTCACACCGGGGAGCTGTTTTTT
CDR3 length: 17; J gene: TRBJ1-3; V gene: TRBV13; clone size: -; D gene: -; CDR3 protein: CASSLGRYVDSGNTIYF; CDR3 DNA: TGTGCCAGCAGCTTAGGACGATACGTCGATTCTGGAAACACCATATATTTT
CDR3 length: 11; J gene: TRBJ2-1; V gene: TRBV3-1; clone size: -; D gene: -; CDR3 protein: CASSQVQEQFF; CDR3 DNA: TGTGCCAGCAGCCAAGTCCAAGAGCAGTTCTTC
CDR3 length: 11; J gene: TRBJ1-2; V gene: TRBV6-4; clone size: -; D gene: -; CDR3 protein: CASTPRDGYTF; CDR3 DNA: TGTGCCAGCACCCCGCGGGATGGCTACACCTTC
CDR3 length: 14; J gene: TRBJ1-5; V gene: TRBV30; clone size: many; D gene: TRBD1; CDR3 protein: CAWSRGTGDQPQHF; CDR3 DNA: TGTGCCTGGAGTCGCGGGACAGGGGATCAGCCCCAGCATTTT
CDR3 length: 15; J gene: TRBJ2-2; V gene: TRBV14; clone size: many; D gene: TRBD1; CDR3 protein: CASSQRTGPTGELFF; CDR3 DNA: TGTGCCAGCAGCCAACGGACAGGACCTACCGGGGAGCTGTTTTTT
CDR3 length: 13; J gene: TRBJ2-5; V gene: TRBV20-1; clone size: few; D gene: -; CDR3 protein: CTQSRTLQETQYF; CDR3 DNA: TGCACCCAGAGTAGAACACTCCAAGAGACCCAGTACTTC
CDR3 length: 17; J gene: TRBJ2-5; V gene: TRBV20-1; clone size: many; D gene: TRBD2; CDR3 protein: CSASRLAGDGWQETQYF; CDR3 DNA: TGCAGTGCTAGCCGACTAGCGGGAGATGGGTGGCAGGAGACCCAGTACTTC
CDR3 length: 14; J gene: TRBJ1-1; V gene: TRBV14; clone size: few; D gene: TRBD1; CDR3 protein: CASSRQGARTEAFF; CDR3 DNA: TGTGCCAGCAGTCGACAGGGGGCTAGGACTGAAGCTTTCTTT
CDR3 length: 12; J gene: TRBJ2-7; V gene: TRBV29-1; clone size: -; D gene: TRBD2; CDR3 protein: CSVLAGEGEQYF; CDR3 DNA: TGCAGCGTTTTAGCGGGAGAGGGAGAGCAGTACTTC
CDR3 length: 13; J gene: TRBJ2-1; V gene: TRBV28; clone size: many; D gene: -; CDR3 protein: CASSLTAGYEQFF; CDR3 DNA: TGTGCCAGCAGTTTGACTGCTGGATATGAGCAGTTCTTC
CDR3 length: 13; J gene: TRBJ2-7; V gene: TRBV2; clone size: many; D gene: -; CDR3 protein: CASSVLRADEQYF; CDR3 DNA: TGTGCCAGCAGTGTCCTCAGGGCCGACGAGCAGTACTTC
CDR3 length: 15; J gene: TRBJ1-5; V gene: TRBV28; clone size: many; D gene: TRBD1; CDR3 protein: CASSHPGQGDQPQHF; CDR3 DNA: TGTGCCAGCAGTCACCCGGGACAGGGTGATCAGCCCCAGCATTTT
CDR3 length: 15; J gene: TRBJ2-7; V gene: TRBV20-1; clone size: many; D gene: TRBD2; CDR3 protein: CSAEDPSGGTYEQYF; CDR3 DNA: TGCAGTGCCGAGGATCCTAGCGGGGGGACCTACGAGCAGTACTTC
CDR3 length: 14; J gene: TRBJ2-3; V gene: TRBV5-1; clone size: -; D gene: -; CDR3 protein: CASSYTVSTDTQYF; CDR3 DNA: TGCGCCAGCAGTTACACCGTTTCCACAGATACGCAGTATTTT
CDR3 length: 15; J gene: TRBJ1-1; V gene: TRBV15; clone size: many; D gene: -; CDR3 protein: CATSRGGGLNTEAFF; CDR3 DNA: TGTGCCACCAGCAGAGGTGGGGGGCTTAACACTGAAGCTTTCTTT
CDR3 length: 15; J gene: TRBJ2-3; V gene: TRBV27; clone size: many; D gene: -; CDR3 protein: CASTPGTTYTDTQYF; CDR3 DNA: TGTGCCAGCACCCCCGGGACAACCTACACAGATACGCAGTATTTT
CDR3 length: 17; J gene: TRBJ2-2; V gene: TRBV11-3; clone size: -; D gene: -; CDR3 protein: CASSARVGTDGTGELFF; CDR3 DNA: TGTGCCAGCAGCGCAAGAGTAGGGACCGATGGCACCGGGGAGCTGTTTTTT
CDR3 length: 13; J gene: TRBJ1-2; V gene: TRBV6-1; clone size: -; D gene: TRBD1; CDR3 protein: CASSKGQPRGYTF; CDR3 DNA: TGTGCCAGCAGCAAGGGACAGCCCCGGGGCTACACCTTC
CDR3 length: 14; J gene: TRBJ2-1; V gene: TRBV19; clone size: -; D gene: -; CDR3 protein: CASSISQGYNEQFF; CDR3 DNA: TGTGCCAGTAGTATCTCTCAGGGCTACAATGAGCAGTTCTTC
CDR3 length: 15; J gene: TRBJ2-1; V gene: TRBV11-3; clone size: many; D gene: TRBD2; CDR3 protein: CASSSGGANWNEQFF; CDR3 DNA: TGTGCCAGCAGCTCCGGGGGGGCCAATTGGAATGAGCAGTTCTTC
CDR3 length: 18; J gene: TRBJ2-2; V gene: TRBV9; clone size: -; D gene: -; CDR3 protein: CASSVAGSGAANTGELFF; CDR3 DNA: TGTGCCAGCAGCGTAGCAGGGAGTGGAGCGGCGAACACCGGGGAGCTGTTTTTT
CDR3 length: 20; J gene: TRBJ1-2; V gene: TRBV27; clone size: many; D gene: -; CDR3 protein: CASPNQTSGTEKKRGYGYTF; CDR3 DNA: TGTGCCAGCCCGAACCAAACCTCCGGGACGGAAAAGAAACGGGGCTATGGCTACACCTTC
CDR3 length: 14; J gene: TRBJ1-2; V gene: TRBV12-3/TRBV12-4; clone size: few; D gene: -; CDR3 protein: CASSQFQGKYGYTF; CDR3 DNA: TGTGCCAGCAGCCAATTTCAGGGGAAGTATGGCTACACCTTC
CDR3 length: 16; J gene: TRBJ2-5; V gene: TRBV6-4; clone size: -; D gene: -; CDR3 protein: CASPPGRAGEEETQYF; CDR3 DNA: TGTGCCAGCCCCCCGGGGCGAGCAGGGGAGGAGGAGACCCAGTACTTC
CDR3 length: 15; J gene: TRBJ1-4; V gene: TRBV12-3/TRBV12-4; clone size: many; D gene: TRBD1; CDR3 protein: CASSLAGQINEKLFF; CDR3 DNA: TGTGCCAGCAGTTTAGCGGGACAGATTAATGAAAAACTGTTTTTT
CDR3 length: 15; J gene: TRBJ2-3; V gene: TRBV7-9; clone size: many; D gene: -; CDR3 protein: CASSLFQMSTDTQYF; CDR3 DNA: TGTGCCAGCAGCTTATTCCAGATGAGCACAGATACGCAGTATTTT
CDR3 length: 14; J gene: TRBJ1-1; V gene: TRBV27; clone size: many; D gene: TRBD1; CDR3 protein: CASTRTGGNTEAFF; CDR3 DNA: TGTGCCAGCACCCGGACAGGGGGCAACACTGAAGCTTTCTTT
CDR3 length: 15; J gene: TRBJ2-7; V gene: TRBV29-1; clone size: many; D gene: -; CDR3 protein: CSVDEGGRDSYEQYF; CDR3 DNA: TGCAGCGTTGATGAGGGGGGACGCGACTCCTACGAGCAGTACTTC
CDR3 length: 11; J gene: TRBJ2-7; V gene: TRBV20-1; clone size: few; D gene: -; CDR3 protein: CSASRREEQYF; CDR3 DNA: TGCAGTGCTAGTCGCCGAGAAGAGCAGTACTTC
CDR3 length: 14; J gene: TRBJ2-1; V gene: TRBV5-1; clone size: many; D gene: -; CDR3 protein: CASSLFQVYNEQFF; CDR3 DNA: TGCGCCAGCAGCTTGTTCCAGGTGTACAATGAGCAGTTCTTC
CDR3 length: 14; J gene: TRBJ1-2; V gene: TRBV10-3; clone size: -; D gene: TRBD1; CDR3 protein: CAISGQGFVYGYTF; CDR3 DNA: TGTGCCATCAGCGGACAGGGCTTCGTCTATGGCTACACCTTC
CDR3 length: 15; J gene: TRBJ2-7; V gene: TRBV18; clone size: many; D gene: -; CDR3 protein: CASSPERGDGYEQYF; CDR3 DNA: TGTGCCAGCTCACCCGAGAGGGGAGATGGCTACGAGCAGTACTTC
CDR3 length: 14; J gene: TRBJ2-4; V gene: TRBV2; clone size: many; D gene: TRBD1; CDR3 protein: CAIVSGRGQNIQYF; CDR3 DNA: TGTGCCATAGTCTCGGGCAGGGGGCAAAACATTCAGTACTTC
CDR3 length: 11; J gene: TRBJ1-1; V gene: TRBV5-4; clone size: -; D gene: -; CDR3 protein: CASSVTDEAFF; CDR3 DNA: TGTGCCAGCAGCGTAACAGATGAAGCTTTCTTT
CDR3 length: 16; J gene: TRBJ2-1; V gene: TRBV5-4; clone size: few; D gene: -; CDR3 protein: CASSLNQGTRLGEQFF; CDR3 DNA: TGTGCCAGCAGCTTAAATCAGGGAACTAGACTCGGCGAGCAGTTCTTC
CDR3 length: 15; J gene: TRBJ2-7; V gene: TRBV7-9; clone size: many; D gene: -; CDR3 protein: CASSPPGGGGNEQYF; CDR3 DNA: TGTGCCAGCAGTCCCCCAGGCGGAGGGGGCAACGAGCAGTACTTC
CDR3 length: 15; J gene: TRBJ1-5; V gene: TRBV19; clone size: few; D gene: TRBD1; CDR3 protein: CASEETGGSNQPQHF; CDR3 DNA: TGTGCCAGTGAGGAGACAGGGGGAAGCAATCAGCCCCAGCATTTT
CDR3 length: 13; J gene: TRBJ1-1; V gene: TRBV10-3; clone size: many; D gene: -; CDR3 protein: CAISGSVQTEAFF; CDR3 DNA: TGTGCCATCAGTGGTTCAGTACAGACTGAAGCTTTCTTT
CDR3 length: 14; J gene: TRBJ1-6; V gene: TRBV5-4; clone size: many; D gene: -; CDR3 protein: CASSPGWGNSPLHF; CDR3 DNA: TGTGCCAGCAGCCCGGGGTGGGGTAATTCACCCCTCCACTTT
CDR3 length: 13; J gene: TRBJ2-5; V gene: TRBV10-3; clone size: few; D gene: TRBD1; CDR3 protein: CAIRGTGEETQYF; CDR3 DNA: TGTGCCATCCGGGGGACAGGGGAAGAGACCCAGTACTTC
CDR3 length: 13; J gene: TRBJ1-5; V gene: TRBV2; clone size: many; D gene: -; CDR3 protein: CASRRRQEQPQHF; CDR3 DNA: TGTGCCAGCCGACGGAGGCAAGAACAGCCCCAGCATTTT
CDR3 length: 14; J gene: TRBJ2-7; V gene: TRBV6-2/TRBV6-3; clone size: many; D gene: -; CDR3 protein: CASSFIQASYEQYF; CDR3 DNA: TGTGCCAGCAGTTTTATACAGGCCTCCTACGAGCAGTACTTC
CDR3 length: 16; J gene: TRBJ2-4; V gene: TRBV3-1; clone size: many; D gene: -; CDR3 protein: CASSQDWVTGKNIQYF; CDR3 DNA: TGTGCCAGCAGCCAAGATTGGGTGACAGGCAAAAACATTCAGTACTTC
CDR3 length: 18; J gene: TRBJ2-1; V gene: TRBV3-1; clone size: many; D gene: TRBD2; CDR3 protein: CASRGLAGGFSSYNEQFF; CDR3 DNA: TGTGCCAGCAGGGGACTAGCGGGGGGGTTTTCCTCCTACAATGAGCAGTTCTTC
CDR3 length: 12; J gene: TRBJ2-3; V gene: TRBV11-2; clone size: many; D gene: -; CDR3 protein: CASSQTRDTQYF; CDR3 DNA: TGTGCCAGCAGCCAAACTAGGGATACGCAGTATTTT
CDR3 length: 15; J gene: TRBJ2-1; V gene: TRBV7-2; clone size: -; D gene: TRBD2; CDR3 protein: CASSMPTSGNNEQFF; CDR3 DNA: TGTGCCAGCAGCATGCCAACTAGCGGTAACAATGAGCAGTTCTTC
CDR3 length: 14; J gene: TRBJ1-1; V gene: TRBV27; clone size: -; D gene: -; CDR3 protein: CASIPRRGGTEAFF; CDR3 DNA: TGTGCCAGCATACCCCGGCGGGGGGGCACTGAAGCTTTCTTT
CDR3 length: 14; J gene: TRBJ2-1; V gene: TRBV30; clone size: many; D gene: -; CDR3 protein: CAWSVSLKGGEQFF; CDR3 DNA: TGTGCCTGGAGTGTGTCCCTTAAGGGCGGTGAGCAGTTCTTC
CDR3 length: 17; J gene: TRBJ2-2; V gene: TRBV7-3; clone size: few; D gene: TRBD2; CDR3 protein: CASRSLSGTVYTGELFF; CDR3 DNA: TGTGCCAGCAGGTCACTTAGCGGGACGGTCTACACCGGGGAGCTGTTTTTT
CDR3 length: 15; J gene: TRBJ1-2; V gene: TRBV20-1; clone size: many; D gene: -; CDR3 protein: CSARDAGRGRNGYTF; CDR3 DNA: TGCAGTGCTAGAGATGCGGGCAGGGGACGGAATGGCTACACCTTC
CDR3 length: 18; J gene: TRBJ1-2; V gene: TRBV7-9; clone size: -; D gene: -; CDR3 protein: CASSFMSSLLSPIYGYTF; CDR3 DNA: TGTGCCAGCAGCTTTATGTCATCACTCTTATCCCCCATTTATGGCTACACCTTC
CDR3 length: 15; J gene: TRBJ1-5; V gene: TRBV10-3; clone size: -; D gene: -; CDR3 protein: CAISEAAGTNQPQHF; CDR3 DNA: TGTGCCATCAGTGAAGCGGCAGGAACCAATCAGCCCCAGCATTTT